The 24 T cell receptor beta chains below all came from one sample that was sequenced in a study of blood T cell repertoires in COVID-19. Some clones are missing from TCRdb's copy, which holds only in-frame ones; the method was immunoSEQ multiplex PCR. The table shows about 230,000 clones, with 65% to 90% occurring only once. Sequenced: peripheral blood. All receptors come from a woman aged 45-65 years with acute or convalescent COVID-19.

The chain recombines TRBV2 with TRBJ2-7; 9 bases fit TRBD1. CDR3 length: 16 amino acids. J gave up 1 base and V 7 bases, and 11 bases lay outside the gene matches. CDR1 is SNHLY, CDR2 FYNNEI, per germline. As DNA, the CDR3 is TGTGCCAGCACTTCGGGACAGGGACCGAGTTCCTACGAGCAGTACTTC. Translating it yields CASTSGQGPSSYEQYF.

The chain recombines TRBV7-6 with TRBJ2-7; 10 nucleotides agree with TRBD2. The CDR3 is 15 residues long. Trimming removed 1 base from V and 6 bases from J; junction bases left unmatched: 6. Germline lookup yields CDR1 SGHVS and CDR2 FNYEAQ. CDR3: CASSLGPTSGAEQYF. The CDR3 nucleotides are TGTGCCAGCAGCTTAGGGCCCACTAGCGGGGCCGAGCAGTACTTC.

V and J are TRBV3-1 (or the pseudogene TRBV3-2) and TRBJ2-1; the match to TRBD2 covers 7 bases. Unmatched junction bases numbered 8, after V lost 0 bases and J lost 6 bases. Per germline, CDR1 LGHDT and CDR2 YNNKEL (reference sequence). The CDR3 has 16 amino acids. This chain's CDR3 is CASSQDGGVPGNEQFF. CDR3 coding DNA: TGTGCCAGCAGCCAAGATGGGGGGGTCCCTGGCAATGAGCAGTTCTTC.

The chain has TRBV6-5 and TRBJ1-3; D is possibly TRBD1 (6 bases). This CDR3 contains 15 residues. Germline V lookup: CDR1 MNHEY, CDR2 SVGAGI. V was clipped by 2 bases and J by 0 bases, with 8 bases between them. The CDR3: CASSYQGSSGNTIYF. CDR3 DNA: TGTGCCAGCAGTTACCAGGGGAGCTCTGGAAACACCATATATTTT.

The DNA of the CDR3 is TGTGCCAGCAGTTCTCCAGGGGGGCCCACCTACGAGCAGTACTTC. It yields the protein CASSSPGGPTYEQYF. V and J are TRBV28 and TRBJ2-7, with D possibly matching TRBD1 (7 bases). The germline V gene encodes CDR1 MDHEN and CDR2 SYDVKM. The V and J ends lost 4 bases and 2 bases respectively, with 15 bases between them. This CDR3 contains 15 residues.

This sequence joins TRBV5-4 and TRBJ2-1; 9 nucleotides line up with TRBD2. Germline V gene data show CDR1 as SGHNT and CDR2 as YYREEE (reference sequence). This CDR3 has 15 amino acids. The CDR3: CASSLGGGAYNEQFF. DNA of the CDR3: TGTGCTTCCAGCTTGGGCGGGGGGGCCTACAATGAGCAGTTCTTC. The full variable domain, completed using reference TRBV5-4 and TRBJ2-1, is ETGVTQSPTHLIKTRGQQVTLRCSSQSGHNTVSWYQQALGQGPQFIFQYYREEENGRGNFPPRFSGLQFPNYSSELNVNALELDDSALYLCASSLGGGAYNEQFFGPGTRLTVL.

The V gene is TRBV5-1, the J gene TRBJ2-5; D is undetermined. Germline values: CDR1 SGHRS, CDR2 YFSETQ. The CDR3 extends over 12 amino acids. V was pared by 4 bases and J by 4 bases, with 8 bases between. CDR3 loop: CASSPSRETQYF. DNA for the CDR3: TGCGCCAGCAGCCCGTCCCGAGAGACCCAGTACTTC.

V gene TRBV12-3 or TRBV12-4 combines with J gene TRBJ2-7; 7 nucleotides agree with TRBD2. Trimming cost V 6 bases and J 4 bases; bases outside gene matches: 6. This CDR3 region has 13 residues. Here the CDR3 reads CASSLGEGYEQYF. DNA of the CDR3: TGTGCCAGCAGCCTAGGGGAGGGTTACGAGCAGTACTTC.

The chain employs TRBV6-6 and TRBJ2-1; the D gene is possibly TRBD1 (6 bases). CDR3 length equals 12 residues. V lost 6 bases and J 9 bases, leaving 12 bases between the germline ends. Germline values: CDR1 MNHNY, CDR2 SVGAGI (reference sequence). CDR3 loop: CASRHQGLEQFF. CDR3 DNA: TGTGCCAGCAGGCACCAGGGGCTTGAGCAGTTCTTC.

The CDR3 nucleotides read TGTGCCAGTAGACCCAGGAGGCTTACTGAAGCTTTCTTT. It is translated as CASRPRRLTEAFF. The chain employs TRBV19 and TRBJ1-1, with no clear D. V lost 6 bases and J lost 5, with 13 bases in between. This CDR3 has 13 amino acids. From germline, CDR1 is LNHDA and CDR2 SQIVND (reference sequence).

This sequence joins TRBV5-1 and TRBJ2-1; 7 bases agree with TRBD2. Germline CDR1 is SGHRS and CDR2 is YFSETQ. V lost 7 bases and J lost 5; bases outside the gene matches: 9. The CDR3 sequence is 14 residues long. The CDR3 DNA reads as TGCGCCAGCTCAAACGGACGGGGGGACAATGAGCAGTTCTTC. This codes for CASSNGRGDNEQFF.

The chain uses TRBV28 and TRBJ2-1; 10 bases line up with TRBD2. Germline values: CDR1 MDHEN, CDR2 SYDVKM. J lost 1 base, V lost 3 bases, and 6 bases had no gene match. The CDR3 contains 17 residues. CDR3 DNA: TGTGCCAGCAGTTTCCCCAGAGCGGGGGGGTCCTACAATGAGCAGTTCTTC. Its translation: CASSFPRAGGSYNEQFF.

This chain links TRBV19 with TRBJ2-7, with TRBD1 identical over 9 bases. Germline V gene data show CDR1 as LNHDA and CDR2 as SQIVND (reference sequence). CDR3 length: 14 residues. J gave up 5 bases and V 6 bases, and 8 bases lay outside the gene matches. The CDR3 loop reads CASSPTGGGDEQYF. The CDR3 nucleotides are TGTGCCAGTAGCCCAACAGGGGGCGGCGACGAGCAGTACTTC.

This chain links TRBV7-2 with TRBJ1-2, with 8 bases aligning to TRBD1. V dropped 3 bases and J dropped 2; count of bases not matched to a gene: 8. Germline loops: CDR1 SGHTA, CDR2 FQGNSA. CDR3 size: 16 residues. The CDR3, as DNA: TGTGCCAGCAGCTTGTCAAGGACAGGGCCGAACTATGGCTACACCTTC. Its protein product is CASSLSRTGPNYGYTF.

The chain is built from TRBV6-2 or TRBV6-3 and TRBJ2-1; 10 nucleotides line up with TRBD1. There are 16 residues in the CDR3. CDR1 is MNHEY, CDR2 SVGEGT, per germline. Trimming took 4 bases from V and 10 from J; bases not matched to a gene: 13. CDR3 sequence reads: CASSSRDRGVGEEQFF. CDR3 DNA sequence: TGTGCCAGCAGTTCCCGGGACAGGGGAGTGGGTGAGGAGCAGTTCTTC.

This clone was detected a few times. The chain joins TRBV4-1 to TRBJ2-5; no firm D call. The CDR3 length is 16 residues. Germline CDR1 is MGHRA and CDR2 is YSYEKL. Trimming pared 4 bases from V and 5 bases from J, leaving 20 bases between. For the CDR3, the DNA is TGCGCCAGCAGCCTAAACGGTCCGGCAGGAAGGGAGACCCAGTACTTC. Its translation: CASSLNGPAGRETQYF.

The chain recombines TRBV9 with TRBJ1-3, with 7 bases aligning to TRBD1. Germline CDR1 SGDLS, CDR2 YYNGEE. The junction had 12 bases not matched to a gene; V was cut back by 3 bases and J by 0 bases. The CDR3 loop spans 18 amino acids. CDR3 region: CASSGRQGRGASGNTIYF. The CDR3 coding sequence is TGTGCCAGCAGCGGGAGACAGGGAAGAGGGGCCTCTGGAAACACCATATATTTT.

CDR3 protein: CASSQSSGTGINYGYTF. CDR3 bases: TGTGCCAGCAGCCAATCTTCCGGGACAGGGATTAACTATGGCTACACCTTC. The rearrangement uses TRBV7-9 and TRBJ1-2; 9 bases agree with TRBD1. The CDR3 runs to 17 residues. Germline CDR1 SEHNR, CDR2 FQNEAQ (reference sequence). Unmatched junction bases numbered 11, after V lost 5 bases and J lost 1 base.

The rearrangement joins TRBV2 to TRBJ2-2; 7 nucleotides match TRBD2. V lost 11 bases, J lost 4 bases, and 7 bases stayed unmatched. The germline V gene has CDR1 SNHLY and CDR2 FYNNEI. CDR3 length: 13 amino acids. CDR3 sequence: CAGGVGSTGELFF. Written as DNA, the CDR3 is TGTGCCGGGGGGGTAGGGTCCACCGGGGAGCTGTTTTTT.

The CDR3 nucleotides read TGTGCCAGCAGTCCTCGGGTTGGGGAGACCCAGTACTTC. This sequence encodes CASSPRVGETQYF. The rearrangement links TRBV6-4 to TRBJ2-5; D unclear. Germline values: CDR1 MRHNA, CDR2 SNTAGT. Trimming removed 5 bases at V and 5 bases at J, with 12 bases between. The CDR3 loop spans 13 amino acids.

This clone was observed a few times. This rearrangement joins TRBV9 to TRBJ2-1, with a possible D match to TRBD2 (5 bases). In germline, CDR1 is SGDLS, CDR2 YYNGEE. Trimming stripped 6 bases from V and 8 bases from J, with 12 bases between. The CDR3 consists of 12 residues. For the CDR3, the DNA is TGTGCCAGCAACCGGGGTGGCGATGAGCAGTTCTTC. Amino acid sequence: CASNRGGDEQFF. The whole variable domain, remainder taken from reference TRBV9 and TRBJ2-1, is DSGVTQTPKHLITATGQRVTLRCSPRSGDLSVYWYQQSLDQGLQFLIQYYNGEERAKGNILERFSAQQFPDLHSELNLSSLELGDSALYFCASNRGGDEQFFGPGTRLTVL.

The chain is built from TRBV7-2 and TRBJ1-4, with no clear D. V dropped 4 bases and J dropped 6 bases, with 9 bases sitting between them. The CDR3 extends over 13 amino acids. Germline CDR1 reads SGHTA; CDR2 reads FQGNSA. The CDR3 DNA sequence: TGTGCCAGCAGCTGGGAGTGGGATGAAAAACTGTTTTTT. This sequence encodes CASSWEWDEKLFF.

This chain connects TRBV27 to TRBJ1-2; D gene unclear. Germline V gene lookup returns CDR1 MNHEY and CDR2 SMNVEV (reference sequence). Trimming took off 6 bases at V and 0 bases at J, with 11 bases between the two ends. CDR3 length: 14 amino acids. The CDR3 reads CASRFNTANYGYTF. As DNA, the CDR3 is TGTGCCAGCAGGTTCAACACAGCTAACTATGGCTACACCTTC.

J is TRBJ1-6 and V is TRBV30; 7 positions match TRBD1. Germline trimming cut 5 bases from V and 4 bases from J; bases unmatched to any gene: 11. The CDR3 totals 16 residues. CDR1 GTSNPN and CDR2 SVGIG come from the germline V gene (reference sequence). This CDR3 reads CAWAPPQGHYNSPLHF. The CDR3 nucleotides read TGTGCCTGGGCCCCACCACAGGGGCATTATAATTCACCCCTCCACTTT.